Given below is one T cell receptor beta chain in context. Its antigen is unidentified. PCR involved 60 Vbeta and 13 Jbeta primers. Measured with immunoSEQ multiplex PCR; TCRdb has only the in-frame clones, and not every one. Its table lists about 130,000 clones. Germline V gives CDR1 SGHAT, CDR2 FQNNGV. The CDR3 runs to 15 residues. V lost 6 bases, J lost 0 bases, and 5 bases stayed unmatched. The record originates from a study of cytomegalovirus exposure and HLA in healthy donors. Study findings and constraints: According to an earlier analysis, most TCR beta V segments yielded productive rearrangements about 87% or about 30% of the time. With DRB1 most and HLA-C fewest, TCR association rates differed between HLA loci in a later analysis. The later analysis indicated that the majority of CMV-associated TCR beta chains appeared HLA-restricted. CMV serostatus alone was available as immune exposure information.

This TCR derives from a woman aged 40 to 50 in good health and CMV-seronegative. Input material: PBMCs. The rearrangement uses TRBV11-2 and TRBJ2-1, with TRBD2 identical over 7 bases. The CDR3 nucleotides read TGTGCCAGCAGAGAATGGGGGGGCTCCTACAATGAGCAGTTCTTC. Its protein is CASREWGGSYNEQFF. Drawing the rest from reference TRBV11-2 and TRBJ2-1, the complete variable domain is EAGVAQSPRYKIIEKRQSVAFWCNPISGHATLYWYQQILGQGPKLLIQFQNNGVVDDSQLPKDRFSAERLKGVDSTLKIQPAKLEDSAVYLCASREWGGSYNEQFFGPGTRLTVL.